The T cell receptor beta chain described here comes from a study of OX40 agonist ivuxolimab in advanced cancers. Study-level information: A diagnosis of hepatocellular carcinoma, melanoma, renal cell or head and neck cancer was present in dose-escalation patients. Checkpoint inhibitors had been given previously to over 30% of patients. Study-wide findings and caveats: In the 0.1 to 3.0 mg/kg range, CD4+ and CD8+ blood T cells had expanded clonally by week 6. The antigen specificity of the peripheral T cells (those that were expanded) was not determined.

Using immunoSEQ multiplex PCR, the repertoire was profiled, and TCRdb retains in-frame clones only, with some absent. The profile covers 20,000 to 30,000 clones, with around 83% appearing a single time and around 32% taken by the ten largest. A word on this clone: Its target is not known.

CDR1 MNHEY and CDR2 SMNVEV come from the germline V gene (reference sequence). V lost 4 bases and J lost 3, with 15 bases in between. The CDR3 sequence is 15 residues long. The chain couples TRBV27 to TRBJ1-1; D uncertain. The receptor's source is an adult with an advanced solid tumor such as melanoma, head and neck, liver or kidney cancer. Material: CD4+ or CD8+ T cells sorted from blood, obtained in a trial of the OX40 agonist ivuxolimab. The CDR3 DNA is TGTGCCAGCAGTTACGGCCCTGTGGGGTACACTGAAGCTTTCTTT. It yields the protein CASSYGPVGYTEAFF.